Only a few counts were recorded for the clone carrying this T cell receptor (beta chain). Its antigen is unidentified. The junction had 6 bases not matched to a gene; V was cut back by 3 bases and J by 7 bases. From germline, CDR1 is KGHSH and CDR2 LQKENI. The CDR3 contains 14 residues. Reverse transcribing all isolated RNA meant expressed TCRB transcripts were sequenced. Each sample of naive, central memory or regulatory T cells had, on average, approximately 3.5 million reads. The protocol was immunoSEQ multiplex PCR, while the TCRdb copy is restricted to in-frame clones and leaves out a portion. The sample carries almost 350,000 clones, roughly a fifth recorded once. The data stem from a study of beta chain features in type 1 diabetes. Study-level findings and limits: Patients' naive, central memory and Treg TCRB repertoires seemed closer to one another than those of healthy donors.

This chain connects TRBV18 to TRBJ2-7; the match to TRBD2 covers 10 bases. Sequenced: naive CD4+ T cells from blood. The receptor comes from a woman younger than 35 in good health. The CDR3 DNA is TGTGCCAGCTCACCTGGGACTAGCGACACTGAGCAGTACTTC. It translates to CASSPGTSDTEQYF.